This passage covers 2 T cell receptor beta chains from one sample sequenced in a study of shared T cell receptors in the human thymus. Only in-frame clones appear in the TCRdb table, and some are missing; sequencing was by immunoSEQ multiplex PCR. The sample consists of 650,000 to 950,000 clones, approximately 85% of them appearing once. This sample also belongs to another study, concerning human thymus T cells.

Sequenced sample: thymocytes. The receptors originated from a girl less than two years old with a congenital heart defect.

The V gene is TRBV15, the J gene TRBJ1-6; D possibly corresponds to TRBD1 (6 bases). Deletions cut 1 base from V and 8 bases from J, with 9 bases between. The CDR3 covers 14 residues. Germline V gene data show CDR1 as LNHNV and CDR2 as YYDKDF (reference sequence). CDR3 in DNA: TGTGCCACCAGCAGAGGGACAGCCCATTCACCCCTCCACTTT. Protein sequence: CATSRGTAHSPLHF.

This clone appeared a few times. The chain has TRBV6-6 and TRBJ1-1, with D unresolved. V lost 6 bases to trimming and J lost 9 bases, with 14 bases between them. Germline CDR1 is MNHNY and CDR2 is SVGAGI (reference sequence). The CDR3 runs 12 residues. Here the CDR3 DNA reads TGTGCCAGCAGCCCCCTAAGAGTCAAAGCTTTCTTT. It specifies CASSPLRVKAFF.